One sample yielded the 8 T cell receptor beta chains listed below, sequenced in a study of early T cells in non-severe SARS-CoV-2 infection. One entry per CDR3 protein, called by TCRdb with MiXCR from the 5' RACE reads. The sample shows tens of thousands of distinct CDR3 sequences, roughly 4.6% of them seen only once. Specimen: whole blood, collected at baseline. The receptor set was obtained from an adult who was a healthcare worker with PCR-confirmed SARS-CoV-2 infection or an uninfected control (not recorded which).

Notes on this clonotype: This clone may be a read error of a much larger clone one base away. V and J are TRBV11-2 and TRBJ2-1; TRBD2 might be the D (7 bases). Germline V CDR1 and CDR2: SGHAT, FQNNGV. This CDR3 has 15 residues. V shed 5 bases and J shed 8 bases, with 19 bases lying between them. The CDR3 coding sequence is TGTGCCAGCAGCAAATCGGGGGGCGTAGCCTATGAGCAGTTCTTC. It encodes CASSKSGGVAYEQFF.

In this sample, this clonotype turned up a few times. CDR3 DNA: TGTGCCAGCAGTTCCGGACTAGCGGGGGGCCGGGGTGAGCAGTTCTTC. Translation: CASSSGLAGGRGEQFF. The J gene is TRBJ2-1, the V gene TRBV11-3, with TRBD2 matching over 14 bases. CDR1 is SGHNT and CDR2 is YENEEA in the germline V gene. V lost 6 bases and J lost 9; bases outside the gene matches: 10. CDR3 size: 16 residues.

This clonotype has ten or more counts. The CDR3 is CASGGLEQFF. The CDR3 DNA sequence: TGTGCCAGCGGGGGGCTCGAGCAGTTCTTC. This sequence joins TRBV25-1 and TRBJ2-1, with D possibly being TRBD1 or TRBD2 (6 bases each). V lost 8 bases, J lost 10 bases, and 9 bases lay in between. The CDR3 contains 10 residues. CDR1 and CDR2 (germline): MGHDK, SYGVNS.

This clonotype has only a few counts. The chain has TRBV9 and TRBJ1-3, with no clear D. V gave up 3 bases and J gave up 2 bases, with 6 bases separating them. Germline V gives CDR1 SGDLS, CDR2 YYNGEE. The CDR3 extends over 13 amino acids. CDR3 coding DNA: TGTGCCAGCAGCGGGGAACCTGGAAACACCATATATTTT. Translation: CASSGEPGNTIYF. Using reference TRBV9 and TRBJ1-3 for the parts outside the CDR3, the full variable domain is DSGVTQTPKHLITATGQRVTLRCSPRSGDLSVYWYQQSLDQGLQFLIQYYNGEERAKGNILERFSAQQFPDLHSELNLSSLELGDSALYFCASSGEPGNTIYFGEGSWLTVV.

This chain connects TRBV27 to TRBJ2-7; D call uncertain. The length of the CDR3 is 16 residues. Looked up from germline, CDR1 is MNHEY and CDR2 is SMNVEV (reference sequence). The V end lost 0 bases, the J end lost 5 bases, and 17 bases lay between the germline ends. The CDR3: CASSLSHLPVPHEQYF. DNA of the CDR3: TGTGCCAGCAGTTTATCCCACCTCCCCGTTCCCCACGAGCAGTACTTC.

This clonotype was recorded at least ten times. The chain is built from TRBV12-3 or TRBV12-4 and TRBJ2-5; no clear D. This CDR3 comprises 14 residues. Between the trimmed V and J ends, which lost 5 bases and 4 bases, there was a span of 14 bases. The CDR3 region is CASSQTAVGETQYF. The CDR3 coding sequence is TGTGCCAGCAGTCAAACCGCGGTTGGAGAGACCCAGTACTTC.

This clonotype was detected a few times. The rearrangement links TRBV7-2 to TRBJ1-6; D uncertain. V gave up 4 bases and J gave up 10 bases, with 14 bases separating them. This CDR3 contains 14 residues. Germline V gives CDR1 SGHTA, CDR2 FQGNSA. The CDR3 region has the DNA TGTGCCAGCAGCTCCACCTGGGTAGGGTCACCCCTCCACTTT. The encoded protein is CASSSTWVGSPLHF.

This clonotype was detected many times. The chain is built from TRBV7-9 and TRBJ2-5; a possible D gene is TRBD2 (5 bases). The CDR3 runs to 13 residues. Germline loops: CDR1 SEHNR, CDR2 FQNEAQ (reference sequence). V shed 8 bases and J shed 5 bases, with 15 bases lying between them. The CDR3 sequence: CASLQSGSETQYF. In DNA form, the CDR3 reads TGTGCCAGCCTACAAAGCGGTTCGGAGACCCAGTACTTC.